A selection of T cell receptor beta chains follows, all from one sample in a study of OX40 agonist ivuxolimab in advanced cancers. Sequenced by immunoSEQ multiplex PCR; TCRdb stores in-frame clones only, minus some. The sample shows 65,000 to 95,000 clones, 80% to 90% of them seen only once. This specimen consisted of CD4+ or CD8+ T cells sorted from blood, obtained in a trial of the OX40 agonist ivuxolimab. The source of these receptors is an adult with an advanced solid tumor such as melanoma, head and neck, liver or kidney cancer. The CDR3 runs from the conserved cysteine through the conserved F or W. Each record gives: D gene, V gene, J gene, clone size, CDR3 protein, CDR3 DNA. A D gene is named only where the DNA matches it firmly. Rows may omit the clone size; those that give it use once, few, many or a size class.

d_call: -; v_call: TRBV7-9; j_call: TRBJ1-1; clone_size: -; cdr3_aa: CASSLASRVGTEAFF; cdr3_nt: TGTGCCAGCAGCTTAGCGTCCAGGGTAGGTACTGAAGCTTTCTTT
d_call: TRBD1; v_call: TRBV7-2; j_call: TRBJ2-2; clone_size: -; cdr3_aa: CASSSGTGSFGELFF; cdr3_nt: TGTGCCAGCAGTTCCGGGACAGGGTCCTTCGGGGAGCTGTTTTTT
d_call: -; v_call: TRBV15; j_call: TRBJ2-1; clone_size: -; cdr3_aa: CATSPRRGQFNEQFF; cdr3_nt: TGTGCCACCAGCCCCCGACGGGGGCAGTTTAATGAGCAGTTCTTC
d_call: -; v_call: TRBV7-9; j_call: TRBJ2-7; clone_size: -; cdr3_aa: CASSQTGTYEQYF; cdr3_nt: TGTGCCAGCAGCCAAACAGGTACCTACGAGCAGTACTTC
d_call: TRBD2; v_call: TRBV7-9; j_call: TRBJ2-1; clone_size: -; cdr3_aa: CATTPSGDYNEQFF; cdr3_nt: TGTGCCACCACCCCTAGCGGAGACTACAATGAGCAGTTCTTC
d_call: -; v_call: TRBV2; j_call: TRBJ1-4; clone_size: -; cdr3_aa: CASSGAGRGKGEKLFF; cdr3_nt: TGTGCCAGCAGTGGGGCCGGAAGGGGGAAAGGCGAAAAACTGTTTTTT
d_call: TRBD2; v_call: TRBV7-9; j_call: TRBJ2-3; clone_size: once; cdr3_aa: CASSLTLAGGTDTQYF; cdr3_nt: TGTGCCAGCAGCTTGACCTTAGCGGGTGGCACAGATACGCAGTATTTT
d_call: -; v_call: TRBV5-6; j_call: TRBJ1-1; clone_size: -; cdr3_aa: CASEIRNTEAFF; cdr3_nt: TGTGCCAGCGAAATTAGGAACACTGAAGCTTTCTTT
d_call: TRBD1; v_call: TRBV6-5; j_call: TRBJ1-3; clone_size: -; cdr3_aa: CASSGTDSGNTIYF; cdr3_nt: TGTGCCAGCAGTGGGACAGACTCTGGAAACACCATATATTTT
d_call: -; v_call: TRBV27; j_call: TRBJ2-6; clone_size: -; cdr3_aa: CASSLVPSGANVLTF; cdr3_nt: TGTGCCAGCAGTTTAGTCCCCTCTGGGGCCAACGTCCTGACTTTC
d_call: TRBD2; v_call: TRBV25-1; j_call: TRBJ2-1; clone_size: -; cdr3_aa: CASSDPLAGIYNEQFF; cdr3_nt: TGTGCCAGCAGTGATCCTCTAGCGGGGATTTACAATGAGCAGTTCTTC
d_call: -; v_call: TRBV6-5; j_call: TRBJ1-2; clone_size: -; cdr3_aa: CASSYRSENYGYTF; cdr3_nt: TGTGCCAGCAGTTACAGATCAGAGAACTATGGCTACACCTTC
d_call: TRBD2; v_call: TRBV19; j_call: TRBJ2-1; clone_size: -; cdr3_aa: CASSGPGGGEQFF; cdr3_nt: TGTGCCAGTAGTGGGCCCGGGGGGGGTGAGCAGTTCTTC
d_call: -; v_call: TRBV19; j_call: TRBJ2-1; clone_size: -; cdr3_aa: CASSIADEQFF; cdr3_nt: TGTGCCAGTAGTATAGCTGATGAGCAGTTCTTC
d_call: -; v_call: TRBV2; j_call: TRBJ1-4; clone_size: -; cdr3_aa: CASRADGRSEKLFF; cdr3_nt: TGTGCCAGCAGGGCGGACGGCCGTTCGGAAAAACTGTTTTTT
d_call: -; v_call: TRBV6-1; j_call: TRBJ2-7; clone_size: -; cdr3_aa: CASSDTGQYF; cdr3_nt: TGTGCCAGCAGTGATACGGGGCAGTACTTC